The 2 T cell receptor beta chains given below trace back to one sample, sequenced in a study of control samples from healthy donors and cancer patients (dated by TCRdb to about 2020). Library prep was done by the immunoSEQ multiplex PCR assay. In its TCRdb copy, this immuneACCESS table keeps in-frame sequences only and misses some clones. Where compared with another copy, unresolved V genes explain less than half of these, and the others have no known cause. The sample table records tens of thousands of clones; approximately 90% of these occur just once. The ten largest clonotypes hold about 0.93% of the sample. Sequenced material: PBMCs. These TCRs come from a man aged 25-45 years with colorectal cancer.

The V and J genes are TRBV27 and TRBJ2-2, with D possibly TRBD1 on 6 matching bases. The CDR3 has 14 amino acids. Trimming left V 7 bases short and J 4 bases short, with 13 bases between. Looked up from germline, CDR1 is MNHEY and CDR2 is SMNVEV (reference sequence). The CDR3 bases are TGTGCCAGCACAGATATAGGGGGCACCGGGGAGCTGTTTTTT. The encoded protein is CASTDIGGTGELFF.

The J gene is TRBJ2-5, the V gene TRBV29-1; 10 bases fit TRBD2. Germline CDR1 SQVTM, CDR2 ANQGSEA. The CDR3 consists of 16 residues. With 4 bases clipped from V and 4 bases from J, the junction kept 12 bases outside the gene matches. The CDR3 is CSVALAGLPGRETQYF. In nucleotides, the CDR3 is TGCAGCGTTGCACTAGCGGGACTTCCCGGGCGAGAGACCCAGTACTTC.